This is a list of T cell receptor beta chains from one sample in a study of cytomegalovirus exposure and HLA in healthy donors. Sequencing used immunoSEQ multiplex PCR; TCRdb keeps in-frame clones, though not all of them. The top ten clones hold roughly 0.79% of a sample with roughly 100,000 clones, over 70% of them seen once. Material for sequencing was PBMCs. The receptors derive from a boy between 10 and 17 years old in good health and CMV-seronegative. Both conserved end residues are part of each CDR3. Fields, in order: D gene, V gene, J gene, clone size, CDR3 DNA, CDR3 protein. A D gene is named only where the DNA matches it firmly. The listing skips clone size in some rows; elsewhere it reads once, few, many or a size class.

TRBD2	TRBV30	TRBJ2-7	once	TGTGCCTGGAGTGTTGACGGGAGGGGCGAGCAGTACTTC	CAWSVDGRGEQYF
.	TRBV5-1	TRBJ2-3	.	TGCGCCAGCAGCTTGGCGAGCCTCACAGATACGCAGTATTTT	CASSLASLTDTQYF
.	TRBV27	TRBJ2-5	few	TGTGCCAGCAGTTTTTACAGCGGACAAGAGACCCAGTACTTC	CASSFYSGQETQYF
.	TRBV6-5	TRBJ2-7	.	TGTGCCAGCAGTTTCGCATTACAGGGAAGCGAGCAGTACTTC	CASSFALQGSEQYF
TRBD2	TRBV18	TRBJ2-3	few	TGTGCCAGCTCAACCCTGACTAGCGGGAGCCCAGATACGCAGTATTTT	CASSTLTSGSPDTQYF
.	TRBV28	TRBJ2-3	.	TGTGCCAGCAGTTTCGGGGGCACAGATACGCAGTATTTT	CASSFGGTDTQYF
TRBD1	TRBV30	TRBJ1-1	once	TGTGCACAGGGGGTATTAAACACTGAAGCTTTCTTT	CAQGVLNTEAFF
TRBD1	TRBV2	TRBJ1-1	.	TGTGCCAGCAGTGACAGGGGGCGCCTTAGGAACACTGAAGCTTTCTTT	CASSDRGRLRNTEAFF
.	TRBV2	TRBJ1-4	few	TGTGCCAGCAGTGAACGGTGGAGGAATGAAAAACTGTTTTTT	CASSERWRNEKLFF
.	TRBV13	TRBJ1-4	few	TGTGCCAGCAGACTAGACATCGGGGATGAAAAACTGTTTTTT	CASRLDIGDEKLFF
.	TRBV5-1	TRBJ2-2	.	TGCGCCAGCAGCTTGTCAGGGGAGCTGTTTTTT	CASSLSGELFF
.	TRBV4-3	TRBJ1-1	.	TGCGCCAGCAGCCAGGACAGCGGTAGCACTGAAGCTTTCTTT	CASSQDSGSTEAFF
TRBD1	TRBV7-3	TRBJ1-5	.	TGTGCCAGCAGGCGGGACAGGGGCGCAGGCAATCAGCCCCAGCATTTT	CASRRDRGAGNQPQHF
TRBD1	TRBV9	TRBJ1-2	.	TGTGCCAGCAGCCCCCGGGACAGAACTTACTATGGCTACACCTTC	CASSPRDRTYYGYTF
TRBD1	TRBV2	TRBJ1-4	.	TGTGCCAGCAGTCGTTCCGGGACAGAGAATGAAAAACTGTTTTTT	CASSRSGTENEKLFF
TRBD1	TRBV29-1	TRBJ1-2	.	TGCAGCGTCTGGGGACAGGGGACGGGTGGTGGCTACACCTTC	CSVWGQGTGGGYTF
.	TRBV5-1	TRBJ1-4	.	TGCGCCAGCAGCTTGGGGTCTGTCGAGAATGAAAAACTGTTTTTT	CASSLGSVENEKLFF
.	TRBV1	TRBJ2-1	.	TGCACCAGCAGCCTTAGCGGGGAGCAGTTCTTC	CTSSLSGEQFF
TRBD2	TRBV7-3	TRBJ2-5	.	TGTGCCAGCAGCGCATGGGGAGGGCCAATTAGGACCGAGACCCAGTACTTC	CASSAWGGPIRTETQYF
TRBD2	TRBV23-1	TRBJ2-1	once	TGCGCCAGCAGTCAGTCTAGCGGGAGGGCCACTAATGAGCAGTTCTTC	CASSQSSGRATNEQFF